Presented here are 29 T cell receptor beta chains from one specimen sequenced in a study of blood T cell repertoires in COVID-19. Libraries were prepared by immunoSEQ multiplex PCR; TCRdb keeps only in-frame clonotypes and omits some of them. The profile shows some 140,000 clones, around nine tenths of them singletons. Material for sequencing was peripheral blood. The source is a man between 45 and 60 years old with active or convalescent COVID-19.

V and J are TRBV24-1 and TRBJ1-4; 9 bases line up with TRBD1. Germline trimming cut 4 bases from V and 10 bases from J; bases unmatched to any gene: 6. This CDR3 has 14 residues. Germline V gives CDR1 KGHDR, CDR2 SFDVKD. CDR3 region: CATSEGDREGKLFF. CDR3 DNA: TGTGCCACCAGTGAGGGGGACAGGGAAGGAAAACTGTTTTTT.

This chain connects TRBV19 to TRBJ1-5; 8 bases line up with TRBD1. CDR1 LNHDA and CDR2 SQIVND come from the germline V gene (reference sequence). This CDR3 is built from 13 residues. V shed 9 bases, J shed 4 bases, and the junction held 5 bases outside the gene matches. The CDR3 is CASIGQGNQPQHF. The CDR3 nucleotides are TGTGCCAGCATCGGACAGGGAAATCAGCCCCAGCATTTT.

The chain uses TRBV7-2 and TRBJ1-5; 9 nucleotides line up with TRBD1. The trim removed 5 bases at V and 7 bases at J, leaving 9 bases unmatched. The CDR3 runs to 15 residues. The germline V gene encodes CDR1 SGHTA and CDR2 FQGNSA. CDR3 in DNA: TGTGCCAGCAGCCCGTACGGGGGGACAGGGCAGCCCCAGCATTTT. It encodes CASSPYGGTGQPQHF.

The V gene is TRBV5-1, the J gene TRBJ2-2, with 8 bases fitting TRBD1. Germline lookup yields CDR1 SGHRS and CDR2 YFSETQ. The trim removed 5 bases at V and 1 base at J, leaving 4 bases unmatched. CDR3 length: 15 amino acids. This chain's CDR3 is CASSTGTGNTGELFF. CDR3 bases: TGCGCCAGCAGTACCGGGACAGGGAACACCGGGGAGCTGTTTTTT.

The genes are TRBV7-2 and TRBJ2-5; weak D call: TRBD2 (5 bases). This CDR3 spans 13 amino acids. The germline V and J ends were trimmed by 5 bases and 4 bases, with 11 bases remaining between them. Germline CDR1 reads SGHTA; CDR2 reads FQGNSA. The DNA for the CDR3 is TGTGCCAGCAGCGCCTTCCGGGGAGAGACCCAGTACTTC. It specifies CASSAFRGETQYF.

The CDR3 DNA sequence: TGTGCCAGCAGTACTGATGTTTCCGGGGAGCTGTTTTTT. Translation: CASSTDVSGELFF. The genes are TRBV12-3 or TRBV12-4 and TRBJ2-2; D gene unclear. With 5 bases removed from V and 6 bases from J, the gap between germline ends came to 10 bases. This CDR3 comprises 13 residues.

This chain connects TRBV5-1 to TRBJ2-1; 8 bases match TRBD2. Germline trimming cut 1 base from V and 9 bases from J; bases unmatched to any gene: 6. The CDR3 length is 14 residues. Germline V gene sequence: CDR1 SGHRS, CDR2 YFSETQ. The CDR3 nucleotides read TGCGCCAGCAGCTTGACGGGACTAGACCGTGAGCAGTTCTTC. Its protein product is CASSLTGLDREQFF.

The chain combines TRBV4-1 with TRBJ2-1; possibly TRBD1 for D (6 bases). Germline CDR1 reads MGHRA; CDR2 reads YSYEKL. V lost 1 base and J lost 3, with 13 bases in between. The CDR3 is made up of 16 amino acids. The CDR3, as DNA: TGCGCCAGCAGCCAAGGGGGCAGGGGTGGCTACAATGAGCAGTTCTTC. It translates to CASSQGGRGGYNEQFF.

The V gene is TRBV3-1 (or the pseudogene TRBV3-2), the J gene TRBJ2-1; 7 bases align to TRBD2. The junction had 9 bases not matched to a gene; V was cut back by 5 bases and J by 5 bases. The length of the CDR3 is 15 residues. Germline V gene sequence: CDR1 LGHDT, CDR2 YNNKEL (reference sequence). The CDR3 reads CASSELARGDNEQFF. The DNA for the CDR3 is TGTGCCAGCAGCGAGTTGGCCCGGGGGGACAATGAGCAGTTCTTC.

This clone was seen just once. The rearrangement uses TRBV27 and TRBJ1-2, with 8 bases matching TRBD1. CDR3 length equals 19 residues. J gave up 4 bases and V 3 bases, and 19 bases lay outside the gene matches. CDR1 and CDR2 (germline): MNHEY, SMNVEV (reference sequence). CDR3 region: CASSFNLRLSETGVYGYTF. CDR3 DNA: TGTGCCAGCAGTTTCAACCTTCGCCTTTCCGAGACAGGGGTCTATGGCTACACCTTC.

The CDR3 here is CASSQAEGYQPQHF. CDR3 in DNA: TGTGCCAGCAGCCAAGCAGAGGGTTATCAGCCCCAGCATTTT. The genes are TRBV3-1 (or the pseudogene TRBV3-2) and TRBJ1-5; no clear D. The length of the CDR3 is 14 residues. V dropped 1 base and J dropped 5 bases, with 9 bases sitting between them. The germline CDR1 and CDR2 sequences are LGHDT and YNNKEL (reference sequence).

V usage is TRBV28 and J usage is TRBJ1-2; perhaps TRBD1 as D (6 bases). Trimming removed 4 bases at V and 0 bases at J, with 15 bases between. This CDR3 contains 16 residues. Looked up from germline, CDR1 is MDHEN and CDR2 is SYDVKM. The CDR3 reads CASSSTGHPTNYGYTF. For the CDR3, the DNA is TGTGCCAGCAGTTCAACAGGGCATCCTACTAACTATGGCTACACCTTC.

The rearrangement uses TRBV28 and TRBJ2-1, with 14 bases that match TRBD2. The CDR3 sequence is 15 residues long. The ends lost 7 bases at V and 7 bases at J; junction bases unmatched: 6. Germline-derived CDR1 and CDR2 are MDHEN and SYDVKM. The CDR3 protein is CASTSGLAGVNEQFF. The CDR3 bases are TGTGCCAGCACTTCGGGACTAGCGGGAGTTAATGAGCAGTTCTTC.

In DNA, the CDR3 is TGTGCCAGTAAGATAGGGACAGGAGGATATGGCTACACCTTC. This codes for CASKIGTGGYGYTF. V gene TRBV19 combines with J gene TRBJ1-2; TRBD1 aligns across 8 bases. The CDR3 consists of 14 residues. In germline, CDR1 is LNHDA, CDR2 SQIVND (reference sequence). Trimming cost V 7 bases and J 5 bases; bases outside gene matches: 9.

Here the CDR3 reads CASSLSWRGPQETQYF. The CDR3 nucleotides read TGTGCCAGCAGCTTATCTTGGCGGGGCCCGCAAGAGACCCAGTACTTC. This sequence joins TRBV7-2 and TRBJ2-5; possible D gene TRBD2, 6 bases. V was pared by 2 bases and J by 2 bases, with 15 bases between. Germline lookup yields CDR1 SGHTA and CDR2 FQGNSA. The CDR3 spans 16 residues.

The CDR3 nucleotides are TGTGCCAGCAGTCTAGCGGAGACTAGCACAGATACGCAGTATTTT. This gives the protein CASSLAETSTDTQYF. The rearrangement links TRBV6-5 to TRBJ2-3; 7 bases align to TRBD2. Germline loops: CDR1 MNHEY, CDR2 SVGAGI. This CDR3 is built from 15 residues. With V trimmed by 5 bases and J by 0 bases, 5 bases remained unmatched.

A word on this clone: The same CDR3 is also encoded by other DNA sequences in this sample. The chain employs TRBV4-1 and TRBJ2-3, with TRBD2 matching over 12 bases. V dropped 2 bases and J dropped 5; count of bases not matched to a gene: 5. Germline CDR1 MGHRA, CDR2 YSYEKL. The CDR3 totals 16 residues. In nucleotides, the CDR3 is TGCGCCAGCAGCCAAAGGCTAGCGGGGGGGGGAGATACGCAGTATTTT. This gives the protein CASSQRLAGGGDTQYF.

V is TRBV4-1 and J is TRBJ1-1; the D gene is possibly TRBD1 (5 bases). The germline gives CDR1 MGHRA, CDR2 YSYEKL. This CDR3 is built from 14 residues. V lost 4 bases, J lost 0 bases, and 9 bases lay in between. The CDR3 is CASSLGHMNTEAFF. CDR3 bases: TGCGCCAGCAGCCTCGGACACATGAACACTGAAGCTTTCTTT.

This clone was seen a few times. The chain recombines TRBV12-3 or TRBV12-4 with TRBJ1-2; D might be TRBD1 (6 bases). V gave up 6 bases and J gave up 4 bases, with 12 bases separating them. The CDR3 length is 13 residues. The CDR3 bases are TGTGCCAGCAGAAAACAGGGATTCTATGGCTACACCTTC. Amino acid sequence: CASRKQGFYGYTF.

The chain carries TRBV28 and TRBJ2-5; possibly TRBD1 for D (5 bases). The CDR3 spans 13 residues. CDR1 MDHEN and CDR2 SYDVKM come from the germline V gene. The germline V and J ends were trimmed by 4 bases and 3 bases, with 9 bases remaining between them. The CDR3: CASSWGRKETQYF. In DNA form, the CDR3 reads TGTGCCAGCAGTTGGGGCCGTAAAGAGACCCAGTACTTC.

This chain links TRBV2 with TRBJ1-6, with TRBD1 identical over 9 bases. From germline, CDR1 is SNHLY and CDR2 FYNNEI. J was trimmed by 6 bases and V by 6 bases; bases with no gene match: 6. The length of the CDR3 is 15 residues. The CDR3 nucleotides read TGTGCCAGCAGCGGCGACAGGGGGTTTAATTCACCCCTCCACTTT. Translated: CASSGDRGFNSPLHF.

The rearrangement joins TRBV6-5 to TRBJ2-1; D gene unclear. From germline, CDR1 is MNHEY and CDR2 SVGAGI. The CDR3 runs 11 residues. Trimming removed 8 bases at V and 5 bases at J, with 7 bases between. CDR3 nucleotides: TGTGCCAGCGGCGAGGACAATGAGCAGTTCTTC. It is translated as CASGEDNEQFF.

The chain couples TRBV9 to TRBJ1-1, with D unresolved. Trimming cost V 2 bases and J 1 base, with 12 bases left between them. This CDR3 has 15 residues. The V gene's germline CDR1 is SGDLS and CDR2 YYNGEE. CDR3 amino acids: CASSVHPDSNTEAFF. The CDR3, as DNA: TGTGCCAGCAGCGTGCATCCAGATTCGAACACTGAAGCTTTCTTT.

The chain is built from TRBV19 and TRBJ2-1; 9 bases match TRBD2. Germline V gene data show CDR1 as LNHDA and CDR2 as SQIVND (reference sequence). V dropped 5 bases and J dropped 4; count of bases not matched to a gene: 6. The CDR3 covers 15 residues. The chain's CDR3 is CASSLPGLAYNEQFF. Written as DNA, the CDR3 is TGTGCCAGTAGTTTACCGGGACTAGCTTACAATGAGCAGTTCTTC.

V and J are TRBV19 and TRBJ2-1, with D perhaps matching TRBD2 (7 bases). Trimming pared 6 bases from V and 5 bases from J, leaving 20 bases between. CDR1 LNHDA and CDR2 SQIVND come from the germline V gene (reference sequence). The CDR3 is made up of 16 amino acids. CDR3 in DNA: TGTGCCAGTAGACAAATAGGGGGGGCGTCCAACAATGAGCAGTTCTTC. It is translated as CASRQIGGASNNEQFF. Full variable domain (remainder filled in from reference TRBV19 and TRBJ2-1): DGGITQSPKYLFRKEGQNVTLSCEQNLNHDAMYWYRQDPGQGLRLIYYSQIVNDFQKGDIAEGYSVSREKKESFPLTVTSAQKNPTAFYLCASRQIGGASNNEQFFGPGTRLTVL.

The CDR3 is CASTPDRVTYEQYF. The CDR3 bases are TGTGCCAGCACCCCGGACAGGGTGACCTACGAGCAGTACTTC. V gene TRBV28 combines with J gene TRBJ2-7; 8 bases align to TRBD1. The V gene end was trimmed by 7 bases and the J gene end by 2 bases; junction bases not matched to a gene: 7. Per the germline V gene, CDR1 is MDHEN and CDR2 is SYDVKM. The CDR3 is made up of 14 amino acids.

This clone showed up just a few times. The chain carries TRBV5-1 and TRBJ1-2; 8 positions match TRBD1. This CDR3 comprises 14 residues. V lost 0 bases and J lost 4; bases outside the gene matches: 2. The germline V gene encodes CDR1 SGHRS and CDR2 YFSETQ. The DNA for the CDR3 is TGCGCCAGCAGCTTGGATACAGGGGGCTATGGCTACACCTTC. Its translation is CASSLDTGGYGYTF.

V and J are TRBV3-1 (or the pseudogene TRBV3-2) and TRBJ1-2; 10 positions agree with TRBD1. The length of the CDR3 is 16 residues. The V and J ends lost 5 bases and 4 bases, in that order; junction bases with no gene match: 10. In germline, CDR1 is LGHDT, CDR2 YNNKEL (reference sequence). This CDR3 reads CASSFSPGQGSYGYTF. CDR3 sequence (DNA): TGTGCCAGCAGCTTTTCCCCGGGACAGGGGAGCTATGGCTACACCTTC.

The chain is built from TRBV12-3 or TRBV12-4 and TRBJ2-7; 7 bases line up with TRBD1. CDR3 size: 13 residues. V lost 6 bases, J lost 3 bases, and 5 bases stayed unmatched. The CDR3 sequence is CASSLDRVYEQYF. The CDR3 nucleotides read TGTGCCAGCAGCCTAGACAGGGTCTACGAGCAGTACTTC.